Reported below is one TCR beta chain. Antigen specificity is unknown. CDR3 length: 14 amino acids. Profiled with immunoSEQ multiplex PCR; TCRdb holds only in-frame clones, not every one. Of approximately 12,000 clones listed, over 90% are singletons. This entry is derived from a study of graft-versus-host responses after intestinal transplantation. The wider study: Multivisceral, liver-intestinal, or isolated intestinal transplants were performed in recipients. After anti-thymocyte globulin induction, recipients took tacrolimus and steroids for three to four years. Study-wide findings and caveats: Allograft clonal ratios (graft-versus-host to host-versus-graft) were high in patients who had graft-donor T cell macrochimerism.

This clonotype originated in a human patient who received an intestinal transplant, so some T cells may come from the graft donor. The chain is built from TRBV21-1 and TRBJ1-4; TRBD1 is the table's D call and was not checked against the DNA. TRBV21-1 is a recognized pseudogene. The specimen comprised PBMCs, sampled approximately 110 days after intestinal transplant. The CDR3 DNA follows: TGTGCCAGCAGCAGGGACAGGTTTATTGAAAAACTGTTTTTT. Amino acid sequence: CASSRDRFIEKLFF.